These 15 T cell receptor beta chains came from one sample sequenced in a study of cytomegalovirus exposure and HLA in healthy donors (dated by TCRdb to about 2017). Libraries were constructed by the immunoSEQ multiplex PCR assay. For the multiplex PCR, a mixture combining 60 forward primers for TCR Vbeta segments and 13 reverse primers for TCR Jbeta segments was used. In TCRdb, the immuneACCESS table is reduced to in-frame sequences with V and J assigned. These tables do not hold every clone; where another copy was compared, an unresolved V gene accounts for under half, and the others remain unexplained. In this sample's table one finds 130,000 to 150,000 clones. 0.9% to 1% of the sample comes from the top ten. The specimen was PBMCs. These receptors all come from a male donor in good health and CMV-seronegative.

V gene TRBV19 combines with J gene TRBJ1-1, with D perhaps TRBD1 (6 bases). The germline V gene has CDR1 LNHDA and CDR2 SQIVND (reference sequence). Trimming took 3 bases from V and 0 from J, leaving 14 bases between them. The CDR3 length is 16 residues. The CDR3 nucleotides read TGTGCCAGTAGTATCGGGGGGGCTCTCATGAACACTGAAGCTTTCTTT. Its translation is CASSIGGALMNTEAFF.

The V gene is TRBV27, the J gene TRBJ2-7, with D possibly TRBD1 on 6 matching bases. The CDR3 has 14 residues. Germline V gene data show CDR1 as MNHEY and CDR2 as SMNVEV (reference sequence). The V and J ends lost 3 bases and 5 bases respectively, with 14 bases between them. The CDR3 DNA reads TGTGCCAGCAGTTTCATGGGCACAGGGAACGAGCAGTACTTC. Protein product: CASSFMGTGNEQYF.

The CDR3 coding sequence is TGTGCCAGCAGTCGTAACAATGAGCAGTTCTTC. This codes for CASSRNNEQFF. The V and J genes are TRBV6-5 and TRBJ2-1; D gene unclear. The CDR3 totals 11 residues. The germline gives CDR1 MNHEY, CDR2 SVGAGI. V was shortened by 5 bases and J by 5 bases, with 4 bases between the two germline ends.

This chain links TRBV4-3 with TRBJ2-7, with D hard to call. This CDR3 is built from 14 residues. Germline lookup yields CDR1 LGHNA and CDR2 YSLEER. The V end lost 2 bases, the J end lost 3 bases, and 11 bases lay between the germline ends. The CDR3 loop is CASSQILTHYEQYF. The CDR3 DNA follows: TGCGCCAGCAGCCAAATCCTTACTCACTACGAGCAGTACTTC.

V gene TRBV11-2 combines with J gene TRBJ2-5; a possible D gene is TRBD2 (5 bases). In germline, CDR1 is SGHAT, CDR2 FQNNGV. The V end lost 5 bases, the J end lost 3 bases, and 10 bases lay between the germline ends. The CDR3 is 13 amino acids. The DNA of the CDR3 is TGTGCCAGCAGCCCGCGAGGGAAAGAGACCCAGTACTTC. It encodes CASSPRGKETQYF.

The rearrangement links TRBV19 to TRBJ2-7; D is ambiguous. Per the germline V gene, CDR1 is LNHDA and CDR2 is SQIVND (reference sequence). Trimming shortened V by 7 bases and J by 5 bases, and 12 bases separated the two germline ends. This CDR3 comprises 12 residues. The CDR3, as DNA: TGTGCCAGTAAGAGTTATGACAACGAGCAGTACTTC. Residues: CASKSYDNEQYF.

The rearrangement links TRBV6-4 to TRBJ1-1; no clear D gene. Germline values: CDR1 MRHNA, CDR2 SNTAGT. The CDR3 consists of 14 residues. V was trimmed by 2 bases and J by 5 bases, leaving 12 bases between them. The CDR3, as DNA: TGTGCCAGCAGTGACGGTGATCGGGTTACTGAAGCTTTCTTT. Amino acids: CASSDGDRVTEAFF.

The rearrangement joins TRBV19 to TRBJ1-4; tentative D call: TRBD1 (5 bases). Trimming shortened V by 10 bases and J by 5 bases, and 14 bases separated the two germline ends. CDR3 length equals 13 residues. The germline V gene encodes CDR1 LNHDA and CDR2 SQIVND (reference sequence). The CDR3 spells CATRRSGNEKLFF. The CDR3 DNA sequence: TGTGCCACTAGACGGTCAGGGAATGAAAAACTGTTTTTT.

The V call is TRBV6-6, the J call TRBJ2-1; 7 nucleotides align to TRBD2. The germline V gene encodes CDR1 MNHNY and CDR2 SVGAGI (reference sequence). The J segment lost 4 bases and the V segment lost 6 bases, leaving 9 bases of the junction unmatched. This CDR3 comprises 15 residues. The DNA of the CDR3 is TGTGCCAGCAGCCCGGGACTAACGGATTACAATGAGCAGTTCTTC. Translated, it gives CASSPGLTDYNEQFF.

Here the CDR3 reads CASSQAHRGYSPLHF. The DNA of the CDR3 is TGTGCCAGCAGCCAAGCCCACAGGGGATATTCACCCCTCCACTTT. The chain is built from TRBV14 and TRBJ1-6, with TRBD1 matching over 7 bases. Unmatched junction bases numbered 5, after V lost 1 base and J lost 8 bases. The CDR3 covers 15 residues. Germline V gene lookup returns CDR1 SGHDN and CDR2 FVKESK.

The chain combines TRBV2 with TRBJ2-5, with a possible D match to TRBD2 (6 bases). V was trimmed by 8 bases and J by 1 base, leaving 14 bases between them. This CDR3 comprises 14 residues. Germline CDR1 is SNHLY and CDR2 is FYNNEI. The DNA for the CDR3 is TGTGCCAGCCCGGACTACCAACTCCAAGAGACCCAGTACTTC. Translated, it gives CASPDYQLQETQYF.

The chain has TRBV6-5 and TRBJ1-6; D may be TRBD1 (5 bases). V lost 4 bases and J 7 bases, leaving 14 bases between the germline ends. The CDR3 spans 15 residues. The germline CDR1 and CDR2 sequences are MNHEY and SVGAGI. The CDR3 sequence: CASSSDRQTNSPLHF. CDR3 coding DNA: TGTGCCAGCAGTTCAGACAGACAGACAAATTCACCCCTCCACTTT.

This sequence joins TRBV7-9 and TRBJ1-6; no clear D gene. Trimming stripped 1 base from V and 6 bases from J, with 7 bases between. The CDR3 is 14 residues long. Germline-derived CDR1 and CDR2 are SEHNR and FQNEAQ (reference sequence). The CDR3 nucleotides read TGTGCCAGCAGCTTAGGAGGGTCTAATTCACCCCTCCACTTT. Translating it yields CASSLGGSNSPLHF.

The chain carries TRBV2 and TRBJ2-1; 11 bases fit TRBD2. The CDR3 covers 16 residues. The ends lost 6 bases at V and 4 bases at J; junction bases unmatched: 8. Germline V gene sequence: CDR1 SNHLY, CDR2 FYNNEI. As DNA, the CDR3 is TGTGCCAGCAGACTGGGACTAGCGGTTGATTACAATGAGCAGTTCTTC. Translation: CASRLGLAVDYNEQFF.

This chain links TRBV18 with TRBJ1-1; weak D call: TRBD1 (5 bases). The CDR3 totals 13 residues. CDR1 is KGHSH and CDR2 is LQKENI in the germline V gene. Trimming left V 8 bases short and J 3 bases short, with 13 bases between. The CDR3 protein is CASRTREDTEAFF. The CDR3 nucleotides read TGTGCCAGCAGGACAAGGGAAGACACTGAAGCTTTCTTT.